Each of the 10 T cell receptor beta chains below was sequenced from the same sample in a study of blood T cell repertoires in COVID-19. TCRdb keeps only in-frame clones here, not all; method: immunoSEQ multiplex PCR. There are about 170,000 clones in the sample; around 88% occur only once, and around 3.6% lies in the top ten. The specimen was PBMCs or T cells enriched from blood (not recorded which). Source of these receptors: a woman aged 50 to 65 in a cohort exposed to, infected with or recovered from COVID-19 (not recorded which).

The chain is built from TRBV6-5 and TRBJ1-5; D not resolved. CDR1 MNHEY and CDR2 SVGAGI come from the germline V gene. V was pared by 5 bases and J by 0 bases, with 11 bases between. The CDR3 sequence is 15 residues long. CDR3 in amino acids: CASSHYSDSNQPQHF. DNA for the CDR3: TGTGCCAGCAGTCACTACTCCGATAGCAATCAGCCCCAGCATTTT.

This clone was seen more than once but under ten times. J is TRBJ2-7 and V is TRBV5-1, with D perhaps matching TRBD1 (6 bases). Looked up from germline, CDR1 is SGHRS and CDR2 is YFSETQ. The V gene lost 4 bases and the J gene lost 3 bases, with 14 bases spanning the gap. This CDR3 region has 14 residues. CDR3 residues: CASSPRTDNYEQYF. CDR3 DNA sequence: TGCGCCAGCAGCCCGAGGACAGATAACTACGAGCAGTACTTC.

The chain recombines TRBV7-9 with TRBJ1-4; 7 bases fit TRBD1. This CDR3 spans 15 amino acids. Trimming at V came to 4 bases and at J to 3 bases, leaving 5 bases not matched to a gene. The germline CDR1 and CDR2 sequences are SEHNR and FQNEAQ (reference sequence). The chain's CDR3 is CASSSEGAANEKLFF. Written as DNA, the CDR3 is TGTGCCAGCAGCTCTGAGGGGGCGGCTAATGAAAAACTGTTTTTT.

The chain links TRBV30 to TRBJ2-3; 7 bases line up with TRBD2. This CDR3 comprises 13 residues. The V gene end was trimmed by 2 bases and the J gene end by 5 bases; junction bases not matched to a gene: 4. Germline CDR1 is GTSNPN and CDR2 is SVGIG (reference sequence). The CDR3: CAWSTGGGDTQYF. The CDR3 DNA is TGTGCCTGGAGTACGGGGGGTGGAGATACGCAGTATTTT. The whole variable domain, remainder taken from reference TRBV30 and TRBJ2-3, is SQTIHQWPATLVQPVGSPLSLECTVEGTSNPNLYWYRQAAGRGLQLLFYSVGIGQISSEVPQNLSASRPQDRQFILSSKKLLLSDSGFYLCAWSTGGGDTQYFGPGTRLTVL.

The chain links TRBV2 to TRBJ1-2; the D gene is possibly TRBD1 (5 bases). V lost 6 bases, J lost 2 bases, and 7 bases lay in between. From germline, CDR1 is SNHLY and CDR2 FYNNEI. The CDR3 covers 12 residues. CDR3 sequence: CASREGNYGYTF. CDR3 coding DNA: TGTGCCAGCAGGGAGGGGAACTATGGCTACACCTTC.

The DNA for the CDR3 is TGTGCCATCAGTGACGACAGGGTGGATGGCTACACCTTC. This gives the protein CAISDDRVDGYTF. The V call is TRBV10-3, the J call TRBJ1-2, with 7 bases fitting TRBD1. The CDR3 sequence is 13 residues long. In germline, CDR1 is ENHRY, CDR2 SYGVKD. The trim removed 3 bases at V and 6 bases at J, leaving 4 bases unmatched.

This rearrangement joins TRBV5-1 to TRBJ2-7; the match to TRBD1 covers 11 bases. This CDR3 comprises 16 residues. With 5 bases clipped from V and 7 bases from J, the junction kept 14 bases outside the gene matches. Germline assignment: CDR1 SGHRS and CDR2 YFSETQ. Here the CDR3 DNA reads TGCGCCAGCAGACCGGACCCGGGGACAGGGGGTCGGGAGCAGTACTTC. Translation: CASRPDPGTGGREQYF.

CDR3 bases: TGTGCCTGGAGTCGGCACTCTGGAGTTGCTGAAGCTTTCTTT. Its translation is CAWSRHSGVAEAFF. The chain joins TRBV30 to TRBJ1-1, with D unresolved. V lost 2 bases, J lost 6 bases, and 16 bases lay in between. Germline loops: CDR1 GTSNPN, CDR2 SVGIG (reference sequence). This CDR3 is 14 amino acids long.

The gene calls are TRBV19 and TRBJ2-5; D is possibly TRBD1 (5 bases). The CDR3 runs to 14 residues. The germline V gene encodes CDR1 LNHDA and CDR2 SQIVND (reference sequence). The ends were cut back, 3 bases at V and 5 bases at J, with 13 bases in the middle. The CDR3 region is CASSIRGNGETQYF. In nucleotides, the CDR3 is TGTGCCAGTAGTATTAGGGGTAATGGGGAGACCCAGTACTTC.

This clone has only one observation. The CDR3 here is CASSLDNRDTDTQYF. CDR3 nucleotide sequence: TGTGCCAGCAGCTTAGATAACAGGGACACAGATACGCAGTATTTT. V gene TRBV7-2 combines with J gene TRBJ2-3, with TRBD1 as a possible D gene (6 bases). The CDR3 is 15 amino acids. Per the germline V gene, CDR1 is SGHTA and CDR2 is FQGNSA. The germline V and J ends were trimmed by 1 base and 2 bases, with 10 bases remaining between them.